Given below is one T cell receptor beta chain in context. Its antigen is still unknown. Second-dose recipients at about 4 or about 12 weeks were treated as one pooled group. Germline V gives CDR1 ENHRY, CDR2 SYGVKD. The CDR3 has 14 residues. V shed 6 bases and J shed 1 base, with 12 bases lying between them. The record originates from a study of T cell responses to AZD1222 COVID-19 vaccine. Regarding the study as a whole: Most donors were white British and more were female, and clonal diversity was possibly underestimated.

Clones were read by immunoSEQ multiplex PCR, and TCRdb kept only the in-frame ones, dropping some. This sample yields about 27,000 clones, of which 92% are seen a single time; about 8.1% belongs to the top ten. Sequencing was performed on peripheral blood, taken 28 days after the second AZD1222 dose. The clonotype originates from an adult who received the AZD1222 COVID-19 vaccine. The gene calls are TRBV10-3 and TRBJ1-1; D unresolved. CDR3 residues: CAISVQQTNTEAFF. The CDR3 DNA reads as TGTGCCATCAGCGTACAGCAAACGAACACTGAAGCTTTCTTT.